This TCR beta chain was sequenced during a study of T cell repertoires in cytomegalovirus infection. Study overall: Public signatures in TCR beta pointed to CMV infection and matching HLA type.

This clonotype was recorded a few times. Its antigen is not identified. Study-wide results and limits: Identification of carriers of CMV plus the relevant HLA was achieved through cumulative public TCR beta family frequency.

MiXCR, applied by TCRdb to the reads, yields one record per CDR3 protein. The table includes about 330,000 distinct CDR3 sequences, roughly 9.5% detected once. The source is a human donor in good health (CMV status not recorded). Some clones in this sample may be carry-over from other donors' samples. The specimen sequenced was PBMCs.

The DNA for the CDR3 is TGTGCCAGCAGGGTCAACAGTGTCACCGGGGAGCTGTTTTTT. Amino acids: CASRVNSVTGELFF. The chain has TRBV27 and TRBJ2-2; D call uncertain. This CDR3 spans 14 amino acids. CDR1 and CDR2 from the germline V gene are MNHEY and SMNVEV (reference sequence). V lost 6 bases to trimming and J lost 4 bases, with 12 bases between them.